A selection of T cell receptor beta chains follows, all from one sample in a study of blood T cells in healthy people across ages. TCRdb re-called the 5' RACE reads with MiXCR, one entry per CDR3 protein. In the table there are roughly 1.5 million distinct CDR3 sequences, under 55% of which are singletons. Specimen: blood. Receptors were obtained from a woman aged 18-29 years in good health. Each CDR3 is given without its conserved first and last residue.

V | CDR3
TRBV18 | ASSPVGRANTQY
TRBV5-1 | ARSLAETQY
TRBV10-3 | AIRGGNPLQPQH
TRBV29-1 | SVRRREKADTQY
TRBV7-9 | ASSHKRIDSSAQY
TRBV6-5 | ASRAKGRWKSRLF
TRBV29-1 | SVVRTGYLYNGQF
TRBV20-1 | SARPLNGRAGEQY
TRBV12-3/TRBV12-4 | ASSMMTGWNEQF
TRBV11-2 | ASSLDHRLAGEALEETQY
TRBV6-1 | ASSEDRVVDTQY
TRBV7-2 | ASSLMPSGGHEDEQF
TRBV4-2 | ASSQTPARYGYT
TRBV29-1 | SVEVESYEQY
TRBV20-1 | SALAGSQETQY
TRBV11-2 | ASTAALGNYGYT
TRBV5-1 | ASSPGWPYT
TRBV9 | ASSALGASGRRAYNEQF
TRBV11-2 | ASSLWYGLAGEFGNEQY
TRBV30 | AWSRTQGAGEKLF
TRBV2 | ASFVGHSYEQY
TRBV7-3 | ASSQGHLNYGYT
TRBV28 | ASSPSGWDREETQY
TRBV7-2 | ASSLVLWDHT
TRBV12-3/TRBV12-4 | ASRGQGEAQPQH
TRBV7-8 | ASSKTRAPSMVTDTQY
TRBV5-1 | ASRQQGNTEAF
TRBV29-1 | SVEMDYSYEQY
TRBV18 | ASSLPGLAGGTDTQY
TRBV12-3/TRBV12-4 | ASSLSPSEKLF
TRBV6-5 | ASRRWTGDLYGYT
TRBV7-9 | ASSAQTGNTEAF
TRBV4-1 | ASSQDYREKTQY
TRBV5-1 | ASAYGTSGANEQF
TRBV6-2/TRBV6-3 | ASSYSGLAAIPEQY
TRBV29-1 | SVGAQGGYGYT
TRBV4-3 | ASSPLTAGSYNEQF
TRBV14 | AGSPSMNTEAF
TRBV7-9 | ASSALTEAF
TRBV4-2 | ASSPRSVGTDTQY
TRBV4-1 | ASRGGGRSYNEQF
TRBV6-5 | ASSYSNRENTEAF
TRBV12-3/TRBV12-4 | ASSFSGVGPDTQY
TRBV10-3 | AISEIGERNTDTQY
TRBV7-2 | ASSPNLGVEYYGYT
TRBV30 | AWRATVLGLSSTQY
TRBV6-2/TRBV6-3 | ASSYVLQETQY